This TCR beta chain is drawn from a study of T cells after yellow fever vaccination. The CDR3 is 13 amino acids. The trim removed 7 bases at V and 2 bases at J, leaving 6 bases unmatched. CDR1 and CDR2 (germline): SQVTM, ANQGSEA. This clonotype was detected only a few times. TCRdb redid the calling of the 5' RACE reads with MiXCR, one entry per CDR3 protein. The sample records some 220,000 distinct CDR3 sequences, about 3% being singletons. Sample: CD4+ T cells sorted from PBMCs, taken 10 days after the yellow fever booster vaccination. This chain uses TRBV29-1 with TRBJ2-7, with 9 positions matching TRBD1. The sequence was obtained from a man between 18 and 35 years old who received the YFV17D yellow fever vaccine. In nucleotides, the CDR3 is TGCAGCGGGAAACAGGGGGCTACCTACGAGCAGTACTTC. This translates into CSGKQGATYEQYF.